This TCR beta chain came from a study of CD8 T cells in Susac syndrome. Overall study findings and caveats: As the study acknowledged, the number of individuals who were part of its TCR sequencing and HLA analysis was relatively small.

V was shortened by 0 bases and J by 0 bases, with 12 bases between the two germline ends. The germline V gene has CDR1 DFQATT and CDR2 SNEGSKA (reference sequence). The CDR3 is 15 amino acids. Sequencing of TCR beta was undertaken in CD8+ and CD4+ T cells derived from blood. Negative isolation yielded CD4+ and CD8+ T cells, and FACS enriched TEMRA cells. A word on this clonotype: Its antigen is not identified.

The RNA input was roughly 0.45 to 1 ug, and it was reverse transcribed with random hexamers. The method of amplification for TCR beta CDR3 was immunoSEQ multiplex PCR, covering 54 Vbeta and 13 Jbeta. TCRdb re-analysed the immunoSEQ multiplex PCR reads in MiXCR, keeping a single row per CDR3 protein. The sample comprises more than 150,000 distinct CDR3 sequences, around 95% of which are singletons, and around 0.15% rests with the top ten. The sequence came from a human donor in good health. The sample was CD4+ T cells from PBMCs. This chain joins TRBV20-1 and TRBJ2-7, with D hard to call. CDR3 in amino acids: CSARDPKTNSYEQYF. The CDR3 DNA follows: TGCAGTGCTAGAGATCCGAAGACAAACTCCTACGAGCAGTACTTC.